One T cell receptor (beta chain) is described in this entry. Indicated treatment: some 20 received Ad26.COV2.S at low or high dose, single or two shots; 5 received placebo; per-sample allocation not given. Day 63 after the first vaccine or placebo injection was the time point for sampling. This entry comes from a study of Ad26.COV2.S vaccination and SARS-CoV-2 variants. Profiled with immunoSEQ multiplex PCR; TCRdb holds only in-frame clones, not every one. Found here are around 450,000 clones, 70% to 90% of them singletons; the top ten hold around 1.6%. Germline CDR1 and CDR2: LGHDT and YNNKEL (reference sequence). This CDR3 contains 23 residues. V shed 2 bases, J shed 5 bases, and the junction held 28 bases outside the gene matches.

The material sequenced was peripheral blood, taken in a trial of Ad26.COV2.S vaccine versus placebo. The chain employs TRBV3-1 (or the pseudogene TRBV3-2) and TRBJ2-3; TRBD1 aligns across 10 bases. The TCR sequence derives from a person between 18 and 59 years old who received the Ad26.COV2.S COVID-19 vaccine or a placebo. The CDR3 spells CASSQTATTYEPETGGLRDTQYF. The DNA of the CDR3 is TGTGCCAGCAGCCAAACAGCCACCACATACGAGCCGGAGACAGGGGGCTTGAGAGATACGCAGTATTTT.